This record looks at one T cell receptor beta chain sequence and its context. Its antigen is unidentified. This specimen belongs to a study of cytomegalovirus exposure and HLA in healthy donors. In the PCR, 60 Vbeta and 13 Jbeta primers were used. Data came from immunoSEQ multiplex PCR; TCRdb stores just in-frame clones and leaves some out. This repertoire shows 90,000 to 120,000 clones, less than 85% found once; its top ten account for about 2.3%. Study-level points and caveats: One variant, a missense change in DCLRE1C, was linked in a later analysis to TCR beta V- and J-gene trimming. Information on immune exposure was restricted to one variable (CMV serostatus). What a later analysis showed was that several of the most significant clusters appeared linked to common viral pathogens. Versus the approximately 720-donor mean, an Asian-associated ancestry cluster reportedly showed fewer N-insertions in a later analysis.

Germline assignment: CDR1 MNHNS and CDR2 SASEGT. This CDR3 is built from 14 residues. V lost 8 bases to trimming and J lost 4 bases; unmatched junction nucleotides: 5. The source is a man aged 18 to 35 in good health and CMV-seronegative. The sample was PBMCs. The V gene is TRBV6-1, the J gene TRBJ2-6; 7 bases align to TRBD1. CDR3 nucleotides: TGTGCCAGCTGCCAGGGACAGGGGGCCAACGTCCTGACTTTC. Protein sequence: CASCQGQGANVLTF.